What follows is one TCR beta chain and its context. These data are taken from a study of CD8 T cells in Susac syndrome. Reverse transcription of about 0.45 to 1 ug RNA was carried out with random hexamers. The immunoSEQ assay covered 54 Vbeta and 13 Jbeta segments for CDR3. One entry per CDR3 protein, called by TCRdb with MiXCR from the immunoSEQ multiplex PCR reads. The sample holds about 200,000 distinct CDR3 sequences, around 95% seen once. Sequencing of TCR beta was carried out in blood CD8+ and CD4+ T cells. Controls were drawn from healthy donors and were matched for age and sex. This CDR3 comprises 16 residues. Trimming removed 2 bases from V and 2 bases from J, with 16 bases in between. Germline V gene lookup returns CDR1 MNHEY and CDR2 SVGEGT.

This TCR came from a human donor in good health. V and J are TRBV6-2 or TRBV6-3 and TRBJ2-7; TRBD1 might be the D (6 bases). Sample: CD4+ T cells from PBMCs. The CDR3 coding sequence is TGTGCCAGCAGTTACCCTCCGAACAGGGTAACCTACGAGCAGTACTTC. Encoded protein: CASSYPPNRVTYEQYF.